The 28 T cell receptor beta chains reported below all come from one sample, sequenced in a study of cytomegalovirus exposure and HLA in healthy donors (dated by TCRdb to the late 2010s). The method was the immunoSEQ multiplex PCR assay. For the multiplex PCR, a mixture combining 60 forward primers for TCR Vbeta segments and 13 reverse primers for TCR Jbeta segments was used. In its TCRdb copy, this immuneACCESS table keeps in-frame sequences only and misses some clones. Where compared with another copy, unresolved V genes explain less than half of these, and the others have no known cause. Present in this sample are about 95,000 clones, about 80% of which were seen just once. The leading ten clones occupy approximately 10% of the sample. The sequenced sample was PBMCs. The receptors were sampled from a man aged 18 to 35 in good health and CMV-seropositive.

The V and J genes are TRBV5-1 and TRBJ2-7, with 9 bases that match TRBD1. CDR3 size: 15 residues. V shed 0 bases, J shed 5 bases, and the junction held 6 bases outside the gene matches. Per germline, CDR1 SGHRS and CDR2 YFSETQ. This CDR3 is CASSLAGDRADEQYF. The CDR3 nucleotides are TGCGCCAGCAGCTTGGCCGGGGACAGGGCCGACGAGCAGTACTTC.

The rearrangement uses TRBV5-6 and TRBJ2-7, with TRBD2 as a possible D gene (7 bases). This CDR3 comprises 15 residues. The germline V and J ends were trimmed by 1 base and 3 bases, with 14 bases remaining between them. Germline V gene lookup returns CDR1 SGHDT and CDR2 YYEEEE. CDR3 in DNA: TGTGCCAGCAGCTTGATTGGGGGGGCATTCTACGAGCAGTACTTC. Protein product: CASSLIGGAFYEQYF.

This clone was seen once. The V and J genes are TRBV2 and TRBJ1-6; D is ambiguous. The ends were cut back, 7 bases at V and 1 base at J, with 11 bases in the middle. The CDR3 totals 15 residues. Per germline, CDR1 SNHLY and CDR2 FYNNEI. CDR3 sequence (DNA): TGTGCCAGCAAGGCGGGAGGTTCCTATAATTCACCCCTCCACTTT. Translating gives CASKAGGSYNSPLHF.

The table lists this clone with a few counts. The chain has TRBV7-9 and TRBJ1-2; maybe TRBD1 (5 bases). CDR1 is SEHNR and CDR2 is FQNEAQ in the germline V gene (reference sequence). The ends were cut back, 0 bases at V and 7 bases at J, with 12 bases in the middle. The CDR3 runs 14 residues. CDR3 amino acids: CASSLAGPGGGYTF. The CDR3 nucleotides read TGTGCCAGCAGCTTAGCGGGGCCCGGGGGTGGCTACACCTTC.

The rearrangement joins TRBV11-2 to TRBJ1-2; TRBD1 is a possible D gene (6 bases). CDR1 SGHAT and CDR2 FQNNGV come from the germline V gene. V lost 2 bases to trimming and J lost 4 bases, with 11 bases between them. The CDR3 is made up of 14 amino acids. The CDR3 nucleotides are TGTGCCAGCAGCTTAACAGGGATGGGCTATGGCTACACCTTC. Encoded protein: CASSLTGMGYGYTF.

This clone was detected once. The chain uses TRBV15 and TRBJ1-5, with D unclear. Germline V gene lookup returns CDR1 LNHNV and CDR2 YYDKDF (reference sequence). CDR3 size: 17 residues. Trimming left V 1 base short and J 3 bases short, with 16 bases between. CDR3 region: CATSRVRFGQNNQPQHF. The CDR3 bases are TGTGCCACCAGCAGAGTCCGGTTTGGGCAAAACAATCAGCCCCAGCATTTT.

The chain joins TRBV27 to TRBJ2-5; D is perhaps TRBD2 (6 bases). V lost 5 bases to trimming and J lost 3 bases, with 16 bases between them. The CDR3 is 15 residues long. Germline V CDR1 and CDR2: MNHEY, SMNVEV (reference sequence). The CDR3 DNA is TGTGCCAGCAGTCCGGCGGGACCTTCTAAAGAGACCCAGTACTTC. It specifies CASSPAGPSKETQYF.

Here the CDR3 reads CAWSVPRVGTGRNQPQHF. The CDR3 DNA reads as TGTGCCTGGAGTGTGCCCCGGGTTGGGACAGGGCGCAATCAGCCCCAGCATTTT. The rearrangement uses TRBV30 and TRBJ1-5; TRBD1 matches at 9 bases. J gave up 2 bases and V 0 bases, and 11 bases lay outside the gene matches. The CDR3 spans 18 residues. From germline, CDR1 is GTSNPN and CDR2 SVGIG (reference sequence).

This sequence joins TRBV9 and TRBJ2-7, with 8 bases identical to TRBD1. The ends lost 2 bases at V and 4 bases at J; junction bases unmatched: 5. The CDR3 runs 14 residues. In germline, CDR1 is SGDLS, CDR2 YYNGEE. Here the CDR3 reads CASSVGQGKYEQYF. CDR3 DNA: TGTGCCAGCAGCGTTGGACAGGGAAAGTACGAGCAGTACTTC.

The chain is built from TRBV5-1 and TRBJ2-1; D ambiguous. The CDR3 runs 14 residues. Germline-derived CDR1 and CDR2 are SGHRS and YFSETQ. The V end was cut by 1 base, the J end by 5 bases, with 10 bases between. CDR3 coding DNA: TGCGCCAGCAGCTTGCGGTCGAGCAACAATGAGCAGTTCTTC. Translation gives CASSLRSSNNEQFF.

The V gene is TRBV5-1, the J gene TRBJ2-2, with 7 bases matching TRBD1. The CDR3 totals 14 residues. Germline loops: CDR1 SGHRS, CDR2 YFSETQ. J lost 7 bases, V lost 2 bases, and 5 bases had no gene match. CDR3 sequence: CASSLDRADGELFF. DNA of the CDR3: TGCGCCAGCAGCTTAGACAGGGCAGACGGGGAGCTGTTTTTT.

The V call is TRBV5-1, the J call TRBJ1-4, with TRBD1 matching over 7 bases. V was clipped by 4 bases and J by 8 bases; unmatched bases: 11. The CDR3 length is 15 residues. Per the germline V gene, CDR1 is SGHRS and CDR2 is YFSETQ. The CDR3 protein is CASSLGQVSEEKLFF. The CDR3 DNA reads as TGCGCCAGCAGCCTAGGACAGGTATCTGAGGAAAAACTGTTTTTT.

The rearrangement joins TRBV6-1 to TRBJ2-5; TRBD1 matches 10 bases. J was trimmed by 5 bases and V by 2 bases; bases with no gene match: 8. From germline, CDR1 is MNHNS and CDR2 SASEGT. The CDR3 consists of 16 residues. The CDR3: CASSETPTGGLETQYF. The CDR3 nucleotides are TGTGCCAGCAGTGAAACCCCGACAGGGGGCTTGGAGACCCAGTACTTC.

This clone was counted between two and nine times. The V gene is TRBV4-1, the J gene TRBJ1-1; perhaps TRBD1 as D (5 bases). This CDR3 comprises 15 residues. Between the trimmed V and J ends, which lost 1 base and 5 bases, there was a span of 14 bases. The germline V gene encodes CDR1 MGHRA and CDR2 YSYEKL. The CDR3 DNA follows: TGCGCCAGCAGCCAAGGGGTGGCAGGGCCGACTGAAGCTTTCTTT. The encoded protein is CASSQGVAGPTEAFF.

This chain joins TRBV15 and TRBJ2-7, with 7 nucleotides matching TRBD1. Losses at the gene ends were 0 bases for V and 2 bases for J; bases not matched to a gene: 1. This CDR3 region has 14 residues. CDR1 is LNHNV and CDR2 is YYDKDF in the germline V gene (reference sequence). Here the CDR3 DNA reads TGTGCCACCAGCAGAGATACAGGGGCCTACGAGCAGTACTTC. It encodes CATSRDTGAYEQYF.

The chain links TRBV9 to TRBJ2-7; TRBD2 is a possible D gene (6 bases). Trimming left V 4 bases short and J 3 bases short, with 11 bases between. This CDR3 comprises 13 residues. Germline assignment: CDR1 SGDLS and CDR2 YYNGEE. The CDR3 sequence: CASSLTEGYEQYF. The CDR3 DNA sequence: TGTGCCAGCAGCCTCACGGAGGGCTACGAGCAGTACTTC.

This rearrangement joins TRBV28 to TRBJ1-1; 9 bases are a match to TRBD1. J lost 1 base, V lost 5 bases, and 5 bases had no gene match. CDR1 and CDR2 from the germline V gene are MDHEN and SYDVKM. The CDR3 is 15 residues long. The CDR3 DNA is TGTGCCAGCAGTCCCGGGGACAGGGAGAACACTGAAGCTTTCTTT. Protein sequence: CASSPGDRENTEAFF.

V usage is TRBV10-2 and J usage is TRBJ1-3, with 10 positions matching TRBD1. V dropped 10 bases and J dropped 0; count of bases not matched to a gene: 9. Germline CDR1 and CDR2: WSHSY and SAAADI. The CDR3 is made up of 16 amino acids. The chain's CDR3 is CATKVRTGGSGNTIYF. The CDR3 DNA follows: TGCGCCACCAAAGTTCGGACAGGGGGCTCTGGAAACACCATATATTTT.

The chain combines TRBV4-2 with TRBJ1-5, with 7 nucleotides matching TRBD1. Per the germline V gene, CDR1 is LGHNA and CDR2 is YNFKEQ. Losses at the gene ends were 6 bases for V and 0 bases for J; bases not matched to a gene: 5. The CDR3 runs 15 residues. The CDR3 sequence: CASRRDRDSNQPQHF. The CDR3 DNA is TGTGCCAGCAGAAGAGACAGGGATAGCAATCAGCCCCAGCATTTT.

The CDR3 DNA is TGTGCCAGCACCCATTCCAGGGGGCGCAATGAGCAGTTCTTC. This gives the protein CASTHSRGRNEQFF. The J gene is TRBJ2-1, the V gene TRBV27; TRBD1 aligns across 8 bases. Germline V lookup: CDR1 MNHEY, CDR2 SMNVEV (reference sequence). The CDR3 loop spans 14 amino acids. V was clipped by 7 bases and J by 6 bases; unmatched bases: 8.

J is TRBJ2-7 and V is TRBV28; 9 positions agree with TRBD2. The length of the CDR3 is 15 residues. The ends lost 3 bases at V and 0 bases at J; junction bases unmatched: 3. Germline assignment: CDR1 MDHEN and CDR2 SYDVKM. CDR3 DNA sequence: TGTGCCAGCAGTTTCCGGACTAGCGCCTCCTACGAGCAGTACTTC. Protein product: CASSFRTSASYEQYF. The complete variable domain, with remaining parts taken from reference TRBV28 and TRBJ2-7, reads DVKVTQSSRYLVKRTGEKVFLECVQDMDHENMFWYRQDPGLGLRLIYFSYDVKMKEKGDIPEGYSVSREKKERFSLILESASTNQTSMYLCASSFRTSASYEQYFGPGTRLTVT.

V gene TRBV28 combines with J gene TRBJ1-2; weak D call: TRBD1 (6 bases). Germline V CDR1 and CDR2: MDHEN, SYDVKM. Trimming pared 5 bases from V and 8 bases from J, leaving 15 bases between. The CDR3 extends over 13 amino acids. The CDR3 coding sequence is TGTGCCAGCAGTACCCAGGGGTCGAGGGGCTACACCTTC. Encoded protein: CASSTQGSRGYTF.

The rearrangement links TRBV10-2 to TRBJ2-7; D perhaps matches TRBD2 (6 bases). V was shortened by 3 bases and J by 7 bases, with 16 bases between the two germline ends. CDR1 is WSHSY, CDR2 SAAADI, per germline. The CDR3 is 14 residues long. Here the CDR3 DNA reads TGCGCCAGCAGTGATCTCGGGGGAGCGAAAGAGCAGTACTTC. Protein sequence: CASSDLGGAKEQYF.

The rearrangement links TRBV5-1 to TRBJ2-5; possible D gene TRBD1, 6 bases. The germline CDR1 and CDR2 sequences are SGHRS and YFSETQ. This CDR3 comprises 14 residues. Trimming stripped 4 bases from V and 2 bases from J, with 12 bases between. CDR3 bases: TGCGCCAGCAGCGTCACAGGGCGTCAAGAGACCCAGTACTTC. Protein product: CASSVTGRQETQYF.

The sample holds a few counts of this clone. The rearrangement uses TRBV11-2 and TRBJ1-5; 8 bases line up with TRBD1. J was trimmed by 5 bases and V by 4 bases; bases with no gene match: 1. CDR3 length equals 13 residues. CDR1 and CDR2 (germline): SGHAT, FQNNGV. The CDR3: CASSSDRDQPQHF. CDR3 DNA: TGTGCCAGCAGCTCGGACAGGGATCAGCCCCAGCATTTT. The full variable domain, completed using reference TRBV11-2 and TRBJ1-5, is EAGVAQSPRYKIIEKRQSVAFWCNPISGHATLYWYQQILGQGPKLLIQFQNNGVVDDSQLPKDRFSAERLKGVDSTLKIQPAKLEDSAVYLCASSSDRDQPQHFGDGTRLSIL.

The rearrangement uses TRBV19 and TRBJ1-5, with D perhaps TRBD1 (6 bases). This CDR3 contains 14 residues. Germline V gene data show CDR1 as LNHDA and CDR2 as SQIVND (reference sequence). The V gene lost 4 bases and the J gene lost 7 bases, with 14 bases spanning the gap. As DNA, the CDR3 is TGTGCCAGTAGTAAAACAGGGTTCGGCCAGCCCCAGCATTTT. It codes for CASSKTGFGQPQHF. Full variable domain (remainder filled in from reference TRBV19 and TRBJ1-5): DGGITQSPKYLFRKEGQNVTLSCEQNLNHDAMYWYRQDPGQGLRLIYYSQIVNDFQKGDIAEGYSVSREKKESFPLTVTSAQKNPTAFYLCASSKTGFGQPQHFGDGTRLSIL.

Worth noting for this clone: The sample has other DNA sequences that encode this CDR3 too. The chain recombines TRBV2 with TRBJ2-7; D gene ambiguous. The ends were cut back, 2 bases at V and 6 bases at J, with 5 bases in the middle. The CDR3 totals 11 residues. Germline V CDR1 and CDR2: SNHLY, FYNNEI. As DNA, the CDR3 is TGTGCCAGCAGTGAACTCTCCGAGCAGTACTTC. Its translation: CASSELSEQYF. The full variable domain, its missing parts supplied by reference TRBV2 and TRBJ2-7, is EPEVTQTPSHQVTQMGQEVILRCVPISNHLYFYWYRQILGQKVEFLVSFYNNEISEKSEIFDDQFSVERPDGSNFTLKIRSTKLEDSAMYFCASSELSEQYFGPGTRLTVT.

The chain uses TRBV2 and TRBJ1-1; 9 bases align to TRBD1. V dropped 5 bases and J dropped 1; count of bases not matched to a gene: 8. Germline loops: CDR1 SNHLY, CDR2 FYNNEI. CDR3 length: 16 amino acids. CDR3 DNA sequence: TGTGCCAGCAGTTTAATACAGGGGGCCAGGAACACTGAAGCTTTCTTT. This gives the protein CASSLIQGARNTEAFF.